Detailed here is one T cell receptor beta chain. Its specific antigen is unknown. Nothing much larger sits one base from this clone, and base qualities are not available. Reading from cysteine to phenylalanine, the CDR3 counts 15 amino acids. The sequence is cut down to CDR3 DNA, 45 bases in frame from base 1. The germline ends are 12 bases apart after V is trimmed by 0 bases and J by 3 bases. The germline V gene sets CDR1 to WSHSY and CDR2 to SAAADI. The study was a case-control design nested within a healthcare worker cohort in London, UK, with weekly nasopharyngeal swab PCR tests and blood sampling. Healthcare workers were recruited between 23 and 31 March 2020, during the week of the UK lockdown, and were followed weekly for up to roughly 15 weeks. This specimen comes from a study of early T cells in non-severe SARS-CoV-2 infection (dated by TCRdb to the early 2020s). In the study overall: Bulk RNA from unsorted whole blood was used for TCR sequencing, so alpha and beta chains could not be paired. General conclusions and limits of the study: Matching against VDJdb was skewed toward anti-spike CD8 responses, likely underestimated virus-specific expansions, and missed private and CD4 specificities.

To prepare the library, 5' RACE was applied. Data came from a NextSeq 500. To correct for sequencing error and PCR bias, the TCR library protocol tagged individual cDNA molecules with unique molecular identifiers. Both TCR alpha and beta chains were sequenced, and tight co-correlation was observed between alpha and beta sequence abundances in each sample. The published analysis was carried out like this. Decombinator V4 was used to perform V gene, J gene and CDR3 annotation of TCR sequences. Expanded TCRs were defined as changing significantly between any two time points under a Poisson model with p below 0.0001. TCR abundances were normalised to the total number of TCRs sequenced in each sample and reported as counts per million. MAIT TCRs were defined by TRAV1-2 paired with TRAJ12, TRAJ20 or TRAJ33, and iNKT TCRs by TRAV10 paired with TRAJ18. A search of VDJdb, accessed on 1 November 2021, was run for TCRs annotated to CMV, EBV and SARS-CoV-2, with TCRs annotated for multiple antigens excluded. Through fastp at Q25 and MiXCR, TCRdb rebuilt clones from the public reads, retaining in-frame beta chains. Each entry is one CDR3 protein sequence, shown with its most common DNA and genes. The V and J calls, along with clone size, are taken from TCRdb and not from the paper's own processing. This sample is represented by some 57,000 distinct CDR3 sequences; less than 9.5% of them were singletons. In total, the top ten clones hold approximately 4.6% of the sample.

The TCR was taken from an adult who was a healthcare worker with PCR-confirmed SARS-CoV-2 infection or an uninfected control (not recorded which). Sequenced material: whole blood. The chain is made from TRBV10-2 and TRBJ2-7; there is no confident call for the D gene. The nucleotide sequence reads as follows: TGCGCCAGCAGTGAGTCGGCGACACCCAACTACGAGCAGTACTTC. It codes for CASSESATPNYEQYF.